The following is a T cell receptor beta chain sequence with its context. The data derive from a study of blood T cell repertoires in COVID-19. Overall study: The study drew acute and convalescent COVID-19 samples from the United States, Italy and Spain. PBMCs, B-cell-depleted T cells, or T cells were the source of the cDNA or gDNA that made up the material.

Trimming cost V 0 bases and J 5 bases; bases outside gene matches: 5. This CDR3 is built from 16 residues. Germline CDR1 is KGHDR and CDR2 is SFDVKD. Libraries were prepared by immunoSEQ multiplex PCR; TCRdb keeps only in-frame clonotypes and omits some of them. The sample holds about 370,000 clones, roughly nine tenths seen once. Participant ages covered about 18 to 100 years across about two dozen US areas. The rearrangement joins TRBV24-1 to TRBJ2-2; 7 bases are shared with TRBD1. This TCR was recovered from a man aged 18 to 29 who had recovered from COVID-19. The sequencing sample was made of PBMCs or T cells enriched from blood (not recorded which). The CDR3 region is CATSDLGQARTGELFF. The CDR3 nucleotides are TGTGCCACCAGTGATTTGGGACAGGCTCGAACCGGGGAGCTGTTTTTT.